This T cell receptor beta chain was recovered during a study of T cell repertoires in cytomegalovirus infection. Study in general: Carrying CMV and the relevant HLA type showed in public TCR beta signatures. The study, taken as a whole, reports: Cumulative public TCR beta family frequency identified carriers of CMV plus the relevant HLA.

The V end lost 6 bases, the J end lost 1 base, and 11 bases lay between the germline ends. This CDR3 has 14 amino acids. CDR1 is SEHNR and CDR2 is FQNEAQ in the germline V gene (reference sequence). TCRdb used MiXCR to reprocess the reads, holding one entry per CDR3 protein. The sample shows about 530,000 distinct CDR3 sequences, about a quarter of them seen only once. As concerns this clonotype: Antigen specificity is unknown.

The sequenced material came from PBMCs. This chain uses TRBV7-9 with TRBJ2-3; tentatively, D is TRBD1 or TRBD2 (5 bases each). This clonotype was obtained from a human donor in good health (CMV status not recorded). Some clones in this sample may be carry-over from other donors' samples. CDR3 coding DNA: TGTGCCAGCAGGGGACCGCAAGGCACAGATACGCAGTATTTT. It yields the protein CASRGPQGTDTQYF.